The clone carrying this TCR beta chain was counted ten times or more. Its antigen is undetermined. A much larger clone is a single base away; this may be a read error. These data come from a study of tumor and adjacent non-tumor tissue in lung cancer. Notes on the study in general: Tumor TCR diversity, when higher, was linked to shorter survival. Compared with tumor, normal lung showed significantly lower TCR diversity.

TCRbeta libraries were built with three rounds of nested PCR, modified from ARM-PCR. TCRdb reanalysed the multiplex PCR reads using MiXCR and keeps one entry per CDR3 protein. The sample shows approximately 44,000 distinct CDR3 sequences, roughly 60% of them seen only once. No cell sorting was done before RNA was extracted from the tissue. This non-tumor lung sample came from over 3 cm beyond the tumor edge. Newly diagnosed lung cancer patients had thoracic surgery in China, August–late 2014, without prior chemotherapy. Trimming removed 11 bases at V and 4 bases at J, with 17 bases between. Per germline, CDR1 MNHEY and CDR2 SVGAGI. CDR3 size: 13 residues.

Sequencing was done on a sample of distant non-tumor lung tissue. This clonotype was sampled from a man aged 50 to 60 with non-small cell lung cancer. The rearrangement uses TRBV6-5 and TRBJ2-5, with TRBD1 as a possible D gene (6 bases). The CDR3: CAGTPTRGETQYF. CDR3 bases: TGTGCCGGCACACCGACCAGGGGAGAGACCCAGTACTTC.